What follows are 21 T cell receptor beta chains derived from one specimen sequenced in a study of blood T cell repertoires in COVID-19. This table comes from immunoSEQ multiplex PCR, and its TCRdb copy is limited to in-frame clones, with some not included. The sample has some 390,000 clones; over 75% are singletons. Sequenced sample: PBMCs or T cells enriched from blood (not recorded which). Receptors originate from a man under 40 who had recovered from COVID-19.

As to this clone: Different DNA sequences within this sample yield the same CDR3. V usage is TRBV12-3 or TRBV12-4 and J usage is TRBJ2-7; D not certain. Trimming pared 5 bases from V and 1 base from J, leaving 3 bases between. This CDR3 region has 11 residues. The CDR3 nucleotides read TGTGCCAGCAGTACTTCCTACGAGCAGTACTTC. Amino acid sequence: CASSTSYEQYF.

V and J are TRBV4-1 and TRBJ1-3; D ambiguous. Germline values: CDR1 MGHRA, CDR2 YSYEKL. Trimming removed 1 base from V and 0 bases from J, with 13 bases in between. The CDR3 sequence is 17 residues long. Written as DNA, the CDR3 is TGCGCCAGCAGCCAAGTCTTTGGGCGGGGCTCTGGAAACACCATATATTTT. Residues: CASSQVFGRGSGNTIYF.

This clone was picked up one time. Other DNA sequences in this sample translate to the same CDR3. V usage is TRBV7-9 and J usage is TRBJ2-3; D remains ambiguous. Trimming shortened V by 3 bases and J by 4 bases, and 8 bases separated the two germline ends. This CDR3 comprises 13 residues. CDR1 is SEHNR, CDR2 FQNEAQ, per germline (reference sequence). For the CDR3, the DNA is TGTGCCAGCAGCTTCAGTGGAGCAGATACGCAGTATTTT. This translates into CASSFSGADTQYF.

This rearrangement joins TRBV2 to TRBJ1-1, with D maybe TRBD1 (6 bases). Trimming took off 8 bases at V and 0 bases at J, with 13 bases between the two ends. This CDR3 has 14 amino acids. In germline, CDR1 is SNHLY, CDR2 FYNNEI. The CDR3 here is CASGQQGMNTEAFF. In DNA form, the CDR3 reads TGTGCCAGCGGCCAACAGGGAATGAACACTGAAGCTTTCTTT.

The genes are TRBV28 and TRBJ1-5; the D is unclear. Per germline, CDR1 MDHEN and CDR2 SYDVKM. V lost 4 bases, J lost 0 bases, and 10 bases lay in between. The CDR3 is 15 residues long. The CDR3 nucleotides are TGTGCCAGCAGTTACTTGACGGGTAGCAATCAGCCCCAGCATTTT. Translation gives CASSYLTGSNQPQHF.

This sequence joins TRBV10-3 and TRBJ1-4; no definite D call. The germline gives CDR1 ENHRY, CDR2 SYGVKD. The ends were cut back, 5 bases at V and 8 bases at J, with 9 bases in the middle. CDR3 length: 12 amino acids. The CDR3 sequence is CAISYSGEKLFF. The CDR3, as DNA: TGTGCCATCAGTTACAGTGGAGAAAAACTGTTTTTT.

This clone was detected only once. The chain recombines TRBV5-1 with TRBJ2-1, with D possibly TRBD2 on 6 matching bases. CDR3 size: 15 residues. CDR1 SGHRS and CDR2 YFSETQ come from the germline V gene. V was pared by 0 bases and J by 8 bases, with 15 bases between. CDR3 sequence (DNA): TGCGCCAGCAGCTTGGTATCCGGGAGTGAGTATGAGCAGTTCTTC. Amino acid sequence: CASSLVSGSEYEQFF. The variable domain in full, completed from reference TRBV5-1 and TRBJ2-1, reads KAGVTQTPRYLIKTRGQQVTLSCSPISGHRSVSWYQQTPGQGLQFLFEYFSETQRNKGNFPGRFSGRQFSNSRSEMNVSTLELGDSALYLCASSLVSGSEYEQFFGPGTRLTVL.

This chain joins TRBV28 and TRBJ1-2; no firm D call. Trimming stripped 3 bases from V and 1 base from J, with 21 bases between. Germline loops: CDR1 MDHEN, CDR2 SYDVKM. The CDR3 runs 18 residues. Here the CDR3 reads CASSFSGAPRRFNYGYTF. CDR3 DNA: TGTGCCAGCAGTTTTTCGGGAGCCCCGAGACGATTTAACTATGGCTACACCTTC.

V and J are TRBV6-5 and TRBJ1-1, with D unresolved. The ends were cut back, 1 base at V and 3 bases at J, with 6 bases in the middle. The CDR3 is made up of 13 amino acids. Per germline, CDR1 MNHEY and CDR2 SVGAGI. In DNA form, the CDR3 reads TGTGCCAGCAGTTACTGGGCGCACACTGAAGCTTTCTTT. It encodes CASSYWAHTEAFF.

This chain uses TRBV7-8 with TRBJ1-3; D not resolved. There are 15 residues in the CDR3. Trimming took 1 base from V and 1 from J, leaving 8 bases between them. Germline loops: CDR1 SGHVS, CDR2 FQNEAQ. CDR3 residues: CASSLVGSSGNTIYF. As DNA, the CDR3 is TGTGCCAGCAGCTTAGTAGGGAGTTCTGGAAACACCATATATTTT.

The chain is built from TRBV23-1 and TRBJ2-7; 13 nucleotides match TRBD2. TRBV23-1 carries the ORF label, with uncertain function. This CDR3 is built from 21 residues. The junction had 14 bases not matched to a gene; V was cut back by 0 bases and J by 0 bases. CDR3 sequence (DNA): TGCGCCAGCAGTCAATCGTTGTTCGCCGGGACTAGCGGGACCAGCTCCTACGAGCAGTACTTC. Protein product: CASSQSLFAGTSGTSSYEQYF.

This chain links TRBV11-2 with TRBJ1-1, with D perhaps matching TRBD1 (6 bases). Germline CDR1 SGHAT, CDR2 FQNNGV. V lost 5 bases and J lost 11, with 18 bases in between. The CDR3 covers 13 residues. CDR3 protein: CASSRGGREVAFF. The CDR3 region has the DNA TGTGCCAGCAGCCGAGGGGGAAGAGAGGTTGCTTTCTTT.

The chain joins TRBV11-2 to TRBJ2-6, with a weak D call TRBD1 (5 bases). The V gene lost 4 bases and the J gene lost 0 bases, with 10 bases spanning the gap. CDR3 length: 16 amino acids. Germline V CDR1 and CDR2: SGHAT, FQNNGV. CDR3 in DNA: TGTGCCAGCAGCTCGACAGCGCACTCTGGGGCCAACGTCCTGACTTTC. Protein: CASSSTAHSGANVLTF.

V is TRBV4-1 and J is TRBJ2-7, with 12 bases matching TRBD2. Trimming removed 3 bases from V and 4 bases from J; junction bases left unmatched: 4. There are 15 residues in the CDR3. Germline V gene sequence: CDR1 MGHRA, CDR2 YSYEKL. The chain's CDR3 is CASSHLTSGRYEQYF. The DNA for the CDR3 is TGCGCCAGCAGCCACTTGACTAGCGGGAGATACGAGCAGTACTTC.

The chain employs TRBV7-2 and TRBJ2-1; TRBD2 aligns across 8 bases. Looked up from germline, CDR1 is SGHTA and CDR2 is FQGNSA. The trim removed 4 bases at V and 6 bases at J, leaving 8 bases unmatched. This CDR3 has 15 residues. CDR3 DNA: TGTGCCAGCAGCTCCCTTGGACTAGCCTCCAATGAGCAGTTCTTC. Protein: CASSSLGLASNEQFF.

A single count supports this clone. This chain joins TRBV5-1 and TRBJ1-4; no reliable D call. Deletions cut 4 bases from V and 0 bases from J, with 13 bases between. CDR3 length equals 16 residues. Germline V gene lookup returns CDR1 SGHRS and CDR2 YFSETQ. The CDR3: CASSPGGIATNEKLFF. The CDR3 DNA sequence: TGCGCCAGCAGCCCTGGCGGAATCGCAACTAATGAAAAACTGTTTTTT.

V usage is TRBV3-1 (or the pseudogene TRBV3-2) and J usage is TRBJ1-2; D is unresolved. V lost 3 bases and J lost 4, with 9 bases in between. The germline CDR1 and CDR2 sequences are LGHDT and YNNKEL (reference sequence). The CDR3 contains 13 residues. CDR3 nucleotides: TGTGCCAGCAGCCAGGACGGGATCTATGGCTACACCTTC. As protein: CASSQDGIYGYTF.

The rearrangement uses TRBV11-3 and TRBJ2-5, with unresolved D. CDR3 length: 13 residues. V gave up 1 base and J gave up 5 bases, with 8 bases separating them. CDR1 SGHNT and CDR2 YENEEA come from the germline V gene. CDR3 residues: CASSLGLYETQYF. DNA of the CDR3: TGTGCCAGCAGCTTAGGGCTGTACGAGACCCAGTACTTC.

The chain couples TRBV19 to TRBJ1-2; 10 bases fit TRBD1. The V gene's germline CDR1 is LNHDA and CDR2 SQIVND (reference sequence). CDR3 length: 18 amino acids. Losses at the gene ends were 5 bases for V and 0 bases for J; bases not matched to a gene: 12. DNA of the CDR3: TGTGCCAGTAGTCGCCCCCGACAGGGGGCGCCTACTAACTATGGCTACACCTTC. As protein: CASSRPRQGAPTNYGYTF.

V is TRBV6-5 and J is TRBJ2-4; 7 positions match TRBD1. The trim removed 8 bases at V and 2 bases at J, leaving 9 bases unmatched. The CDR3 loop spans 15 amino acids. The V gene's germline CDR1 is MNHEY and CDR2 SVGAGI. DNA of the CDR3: TGTGCCAGCGGAAGACAGGGTGAAACCAAAAACATTCAGTACTTC. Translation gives CASGRQGETKNIQYF.

CDR3 in amino acids: CASSDRGTDTQYF. For the CDR3, the DNA is TGTGCCAGCAGCGACAGGGGCACAGATACGCAGTATTTT. The rearrangement links TRBV7-3 to TRBJ2-3; 7 bases fit TRBD1. This CDR3 region has 13 residues. The V segment lost 5 bases and the J segment 1 base; nucleotides outside the gene matches: 0. CDR1 is SGHTA, CDR2 FQGTGA, per germline.